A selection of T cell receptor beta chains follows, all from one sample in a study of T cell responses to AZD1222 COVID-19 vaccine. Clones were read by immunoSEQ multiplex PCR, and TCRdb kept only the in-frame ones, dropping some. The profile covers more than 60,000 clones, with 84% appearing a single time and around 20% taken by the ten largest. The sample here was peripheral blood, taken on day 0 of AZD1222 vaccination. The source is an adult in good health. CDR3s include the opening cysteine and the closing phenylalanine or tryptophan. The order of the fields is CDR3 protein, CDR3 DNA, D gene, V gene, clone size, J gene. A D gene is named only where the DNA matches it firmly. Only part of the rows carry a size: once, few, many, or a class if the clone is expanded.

CDR3 protein: CASSSDRNTEAFF
CDR3 DNA: TGTGCCAGCAGCTCCGACAGGAACACTGAAGCTTTCTTT
D gene: -
V gene: TRBV6-5
clone size: -
J gene: TRBJ1-1

CDR3 protein: CASSLEPDPYEQYF
CDR3 DNA: TGCGCCAGCAGCTTGGAGCCAGATCCCTACGAGCAGTACTTC
D gene: -
V gene: TRBV5-1
clone size: -
J gene: TRBJ2-7

CDR3 protein: CASSFGQSGNTIYF
CDR3 DNA: TGCGCCAGCAGCTTTGGACAATCTGGAAACACCATATATTTT
D gene: -
V gene: TRBV5-1
clone size: -
J gene: TRBJ1-3

CDR3 protein: CATLPGVGYEQYF
CDR3 DNA: TGTGCCACATTACCGGGGGTAGGCTACGAGCAGTACTTC
D gene: -
V gene: TRBV19
clone size: -
J gene: TRBJ2-7

CDR3 protein: CASRARTGRETNEKLFF
CDR3 DNA: TGCGCCAGCCGAGCCAGGACAGGGAGGGAAACTAATGAAAAACTGTTTTTT
D gene: TRBD1
V gene: TRBV4-3
clone size: once
J gene: TRBJ1-4

CDR3 protein: CASGQGLGKLFF
CDR3 DNA: TGTGCCAGCGGACAGGGTCTTGGAAAACTGTTTTTT
D gene: TRBD1
V gene: TRBV7-9
clone size: -
J gene: TRBJ1-4

CDR3 protein: CASSLRPMTGNTEAFF
CDR3 DNA: TGTGCCAGCAGTCTAAGACCGATGACAGGGAACACTGAAGCTTTCTTT
D gene: -
V gene: TRBV28
clone size: few
J gene: TRBJ1-1

CDR3 protein: CASSSNGWGAFF
CDR3 DNA: TGTGCCAGCAGCTCCAATGGGTGGGGAGCTTTCTTT
D gene: -
V gene: TRBV7-2
clone size: -
J gene: TRBJ1-1

CDR3 protein: CASSPGLGSGNTIYF
CDR3 DNA: TGTGCCAGCAGCCCCGGCTTGGGGTCTGGAAACACCATATATTTT
D gene: -
V gene: TRBV3-1/TRBV3-2
clone size: -
J gene: TRBJ1-3

CDR3 protein: CASSSGQGDTEAFF
CDR3 DNA: TGTGCCAGCAGTTCGGGACAGGGGGACACTGAAGCTTTCTTT
D gene: TRBD1
V gene: TRBV28
clone size: -
J gene: TRBJ1-1

CDR3 protein: CASSPNWNNEQFF
CDR3 DNA: TGTGCCAGCTCACCGAATTGGAATAATGAGCAGTTCTTC
D gene: -
V gene: TRBV18
clone size: few
J gene: TRBJ2-1

CDR3 protein: CASSLASGQGVSFIRNTEAFF
CDR3 DNA: TGCGCCAGCAGCTTGGCTTCGGGACAGGGGGTCTCATTTATAAGGAACACTGAAGCTTTCTTT
D gene: TRBD1
V gene: TRBV5-1
clone size: once
J gene: TRBJ1-1

CDR3 protein: CSVLTGVRWEQYF
CDR3 DNA: TGCAGCGTTTTAACAGGGGTAAGATGGGAGCAGTACTTC
D gene: TRBD1
V gene: TRBV29-1
clone size: -
J gene: TRBJ2-7

CDR3 protein: CASSYNSGANVLTF
CDR3 DNA: TGTGCCAGTAGCTATAACTCTGGGGCCAACGTCCTGACTTTC
D gene: -
V gene: TRBV19
clone size: -
J gene: TRBJ2-6

CDR3 protein: CASTIPGTGYGYTF
CDR3 DNA: TGTGCCAGCACCATCCCGGGTACAGGCTATGGCTACACCTTC
D gene: -
V gene: TRBV28
clone size: -
J gene: TRBJ1-2